These 27 T cell receptor beta chains came from one sample sequenced in a study of T cells in Graves' hyperthyroidism and ophthalmopathy. TCR beta CDR3 region amplification was performed from RNA transcripts. The primer set for the first-round RT-PCR of the TCR CDR3 was HTBI. TCRdb analysed the multiplex PCR reads with MiXCR anew, one entry per CDR3 protein. The sample shows about 300,000 distinct CDR3 sequences, about an eighth of them seen only once. Material: blood. Every receptor here comes from a woman aged 25 to 39 with Graves' hyperthyroidism that later progressed to Graves' ophthalmopathy.

This clonotype was seen more than once but under ten times. A much larger clone sits a single nucleotide away, making a read error possible. The rearrangement links TRBV12-3 or TRBV12-4 to TRBJ1-1; D unresolved. The length of the CDR3 is 15 residues. The CDR3 DNA follows: TGTGCCAGCAGTTTTGCTTATCTGGAGAACGCTGAAGCTTTCTTT. Amino acids: CASSFAYLENAEAFF.

In its sample, this clonotype was seen many times. The chain carries TRBV27 and TRBJ2-1, with TRBD2 matching over 7 bases. V gave up 2 bases and J gave up 3 bases; unmatched junction bases: 4. The CDR3 runs to 15 residues. Germline V gene data show CDR1 as MNHEY and CDR2 as SMNVEV (reference sequence). In DNA, the CDR3 is TGTGCCAGCAGTTTAGCGGGGGAGATCTACAATGAGCAGTTCTTC. It translates to CASSLAGEIYNEQFF.

In the case of this clonotype: A read error may explain this, as a much larger clone is one base away. The chain joins TRBV29-1 to TRBJ1-2, with D perhaps matching TRBD1 (6 bases). V was pared by 5 bases and J by 5 bases, with 24 bases between. CDR3 length equals 16 residues. Germline-derived CDR1 and CDR2 are SQVTM and ANQGSEA. The CDR3 nucleotides are TGCAGCGTTAAGGGCGGGGGCGCCGGGGAAACATATGGCTACACCTTC. It codes for CSVKGGGAGETYGYTF. Together with reference TRBV29-1 and TRBJ1-2, the CDR3 gives the full variable domain: SAVISQKPSRDICQRGTSLTIQCQVDSQVTMMFWYRQQPGQSLTLIATANQGSEATYESGFVIDKFPISRPNLTFSTLTVSNMSPEDSSIYLCSVKGGGAGETYGYTFGSGTRLTVV.

This clonotype was found once. The V and J genes are TRBV7-6 and TRBJ1-3; perhaps TRBD1 as D (5 bases). Trimming cost V 5 bases and J 0 bases, with 17 bases left between them. Germline CDR1 and CDR2: SGHVS and FNYEAQ. CDR3 length: 17 residues. CDR3 nucleotide sequence: TGTGCCAGCAGCCCTTCCCGGGACTCCTTCTCTGGAAACACCATATATTTT. Protein product: CASSPSRDSFSGNTIYF.

This clonotype was detected many times. The genes are TRBV20-1 and TRBJ2-1, with D possibly being TRBD2 (6 bases). The DNA end is more similar to TRBJ2-7, so the J call may be wrong. Looked up from germline, CDR1 is DFQATT and CDR2 is SNEGSKA (reference sequence). The CDR3 totals 14 residues. The CDR3 DNA sequence: TGCAGTGCTCAGCAGGAAGGGGACTCCGGTGAGCAGTACTTC. This translates into CSAQQEGDSGEQYF.

This clonotype was picked up many times. This chain connects TRBV5-1 to TRBJ2-1; 11 bases map to TRBD2. The ends lost 8 bases at V and 6 bases at J; junction bases unmatched: 10. CDR1 and CDR2 from the germline V gene are SGHRS and YFSETQ. The CDR3 is made up of 15 amino acids. CDR3 loop: CASRAIAGGSNEQFF. The CDR3 DNA reads TGCGCCAGTCGGGCTATAGCGGGAGGGAGCAATGAGCAGTTCTTC.

This clonotype was observed a few times. This chain links TRBV18 with TRBJ1-6; D is possibly TRBD1 (5 bases). Deletions cut 3 bases from V and 7 bases from J, with 10 bases between. CDR3 length: 14 residues. Per the germline V gene, CDR1 is KGHSH and CDR2 is LQKENI. Written as DNA, the CDR3 is TGTGCCAGCTCACCCGGGGCTAGGAATTCACCCCTCCACTTT. It codes for CASSPGARNSPLHF.

This clonotype was seen more than once but under ten times. Being one base from a much bigger clone, this may be a read error. V and J are TRBV20-1 and TRBJ2-1; 7 bases agree with TRBD2. This CDR3 has 14 amino acids. CDR1 and CDR2 from the germline V gene are DFQATT and SNEGSKA (reference sequence). DNA of the CDR3: TGCAGGGTATCTAGCGGTACTTCCTACAATGAGCAGTTCTTC. Translated: CRVSSGTSYNEQFF.

V gene TRBV7-9 combines with J gene TRBJ2-1; no clear D. This CDR3 comprises 15 residues. Per germline, CDR1 SEHNR and CDR2 FQNEAQ (reference sequence). The V end lost 1 base, the J end lost 10 bases, and 17 bases lay between the germline ends. Written as DNA, the CDR3 is TGTGCCAGCAGCTTAGATGGTCACACCCGGCGGGAGCAGTTCTTC. Translated, it gives CASSLDGHTRREQFF. The full variable domain, with the rest looked up from reference TRBV7-9 and TRBJ2-1, is DTGVSQNPRHKITKRGQNVTFRCDPISEHNRLYWYRQTLGQGPEFLTYFQNEAQLEKSRLLSDRFSAERPKGSFSTLEIQRTEQGDSAMYLCASSLDGHTRREQFFGPGTRLTVL.

This chain links TRBV27 with TRBJ1-6, with D unclear. The germline V and J ends were trimmed by 4 bases and 5 bases, with 15 bases remaining between them. Germline V gene sequence: CDR1 MNHEY, CDR2 SMNVEV (reference sequence). The CDR3 loop spans 16 amino acids. The CDR3 reads CASSSLNLLHNSPLHF. The CDR3 DNA is TGTGCCAGCAGTTCACTAAACCTACTCCATAATTCACCCCTCCACTTT.

This clonotype was counted many times. This chain uses TRBV27 with TRBJ2-7; TRBD1 aligns across 11 bases. CDR3 length: 15 amino acids. The junction had 9 bases not matched to a gene; V was cut back by 6 bases and J by 5 bases. The germline V gene encodes CDR1 MNHEY and CDR2 SMNVEV (reference sequence). DNA of the CDR3: TGTGCCAGCAGGTCGGCCGGGACAGGGGGTAACGAGCAGTACTTC. It codes for CASRSAGTGGNEQYF.

This clonotype was seen ten or more times. The V and J genes are TRBV7-2 and TRBJ1-5, with a tentative D call TRBD1 (5 bases). Per the germline V gene, CDR1 is SGHTA and CDR2 is FQGNSA. The germline V and J ends were trimmed by 1 base and 4 bases, with 11 bases remaining between them. This CDR3 is 15 amino acids long. This chain's CDR3 is CASSLVGQKNQPQHF. DNA of the CDR3: TGTGCCAGCAGCTTAGTTGGACAAAAAAATCAGCCCCAGCATTTT.

This clonotype has at least ten counts. The V and J genes are TRBV7-9 and TRBJ2-7, with D maybe TRBD1 (7 bases). V lost 5 bases and J 5 bases, leaving 10 bases between the germline ends. The CDR3 covers 12 residues. Per germline, CDR1 SEHNR and CDR2 FQNEAQ (reference sequence). CDR3 DNA sequence: TGTGCCAGCAGCGACAGGGAGGACGAGCAGTACTTC. It translates to CASSDREDEQYF.

The chain couples TRBV4-3 to TRBJ2-7; TRBD2 matches at 11 bases. This CDR3 is 15 amino acids long. V lost 2 bases, J lost 7 bases, and 7 bases stayed unmatched. Per germline, CDR1 LGHNA and CDR2 YSLEER. The CDR3 DNA reads TGCGCCAGCAGCCAATTAGCGGGAGGGTCAGGGGAGCAGTACTTC. Translated, it gives CASSQLAGGSGEQYF.

The J gene is TRBJ2-1, the V gene TRBV4-2; the match to TRBD2 covers 11 bases. The CDR3 sequence is 16 residues long. With 4 bases clipped from V and 5 bases from J, the junction kept 7 bases outside the gene matches. In germline, CDR1 is LGHNA, CDR2 YNFKEQ. The CDR3 DNA reads as TGTGCCAGCAGCCTCATCAGACTAGCGGGAAACAATGAGCAGTTCTTC. This gives the protein CASSLIRLAGNNEQFF.

This clonotype was detected many times. This CDR3 is CASSPDSAYEQYF. In DNA, the CDR3 is TGTGCCAGCAGCCCGGACAGTGCCTACGAGCAGTACTTC. This chain connects TRBV12-3 or TRBV12-4 to TRBJ2-7; D may be TRBD1 (6 bases). The CDR3 spans 13 residues. Trimming pared 6 bases from V and 2 bases from J, leaving 11 bases between.

In its sample, this clonotype was seen many times. DNA for the CDR3: TGTGCCAGCAGTACACGGGACAGCTCCTACGAGCAGTACTTC. Amino acid sequence: CASSTRDSSYEQYF. V usage is TRBV6-2 or TRBV6-3 and J usage is TRBJ2-7; 7 bases align to TRBD1. The CDR3 sequence is 14 residues long. The ends lost 5 bases at V and 0 bases at J; junction bases unmatched: 4. From germline, CDR1 is MNHEY and CDR2 SVGEGT.

This chain joins TRBV19 and TRBJ1-4, with D uncertain. The CDR3 spans 11 residues. V dropped 10 bases and J dropped 5 bases, with 8 bases sitting between them. Germline CDR1 LNHDA, CDR2 SQIVND (reference sequence). CDR3 in DNA: TGTGCCACTAAGCGGAATGAAAAACTGTTTTTT. As protein: CATKRNEKLFF.

This clonotype was picked up many times. This chain uses TRBV29-1 with TRBJ2-7, with D perhaps TRBD2 (6 bases). This CDR3 has 13 residues. Between the trimmed V and J ends, which lost 7 bases and 2 bases, there was a span of 15 bases. Germline-derived CDR1 and CDR2 are SQVTM and ANQGSEA. The CDR3 loop reads CSAAGTDPYEQYF. CDR3 in DNA: TGCAGCGCCGCCGGGACTGACCCCTACGAGCAGTACTTC.

This clonotype was recorded at least ten times. The rearrangement joins TRBV14 to TRBJ2-1; D is ambiguous. Germline CDR1 reads SGHDN; CDR2 reads FVKESK. The CDR3 is 15 residues long. Trimming shortened V by 0 bases and J by 2 bases, and 8 bases separated the two germline ends. In nucleotides, the CDR3 is TGTGCCAGCAGCCAAGATTGGGGTACCTACAATGAGCAGTTCTTC. Translating gives CASSQDWGTYNEQFF.

This clonotype was recorded many times. V and J are TRBV2 and TRBJ1-1; weak D call: TRBD1 (6 bases). Germline-derived CDR1 and CDR2 are SNHLY and FYNNEI. With 6 bases removed from V and 1 base from J, the gap between germline ends came to 12 bases. The CDR3 sequence is 14 residues long. In DNA form, the CDR3 reads TGTGCCAGCAGCCGATGGGGGGCGAACACTGAAGCTTTCTTT. Protein sequence: CASSRWGANTEAFF.

This clonotype was seen a few times. The chain joins TRBV4-1 to TRBJ1-2; D is possibly TRBD1 (5 bases). Deletions cut 1 base from V and 4 bases from J, with 16 bases between. The CDR3 has 16 residues. Germline V gene lookup returns CDR1 MGHRA and CDR2 YSYEKL. The CDR3, as DNA: TGCGCCAGCAGCCAAGGAGCCCGGGGGGGGTCCTATGGCTACACCTTC. Amino acids: CASSQGARGGSYGYTF.

This clonotype was seen only a few times. The chain joins TRBV19 to TRBJ2-5, with 8 bases aligning to TRBD2. The CDR3 has 15 amino acids. The trim removed 5 bases at V and 4 bases at J, leaving 9 bases unmatched. Germline V gene lookup returns CDR1 LNHDA and CDR2 SQIVND (reference sequence). The CDR3 bases are TGTGCCAGTAGTCTCCAGGGTAGCGGGATAGAGACCCAGTACTTC. Translating it yields CASSLQGSGIETQYF.

This clonotype was detected many times. V and J are TRBV6-1 and TRBJ1-1; D uncertain. The CDR3 has 13 residues. Germline-derived CDR1 and CDR2 are MNHNS and SASEGT. Trimming shortened V by 6 bases and J by 4 bases, and 12 bases separated the two germline ends. CDR3 nucleotides: TGTGCCAGCAGCGGCCAACAGCGCACTGAAGCTTTCTTT. Translating it yields CASSGQQRTEAFF.

This clonotype was picked up many times. The J gene is TRBJ1-2, the V gene TRBV5-6, with 7 bases fitting TRBD1. Germline V gene lookup returns CDR1 SGHDT and CDR2 YYEEEE. The junction had 10 bases not matched to a gene; V was cut back by 4 bases and J by 4 bases. The length of the CDR3 is 15 residues. The CDR3, as DNA: TGTGCCAGCAGCCCAGCGACAGGGTCGGGCTATGGCTACACCTTC. It specifies CASSPATGSGYGYTF.

This clonotype occurred many times. The chain employs TRBV7-9 and TRBJ2-5; D unresolved. Germline V gives CDR1 SEHNR, CDR2 FQNEAQ (reference sequence). The CDR3 is 14 residues long. Trimming pared 1 base from V and 0 bases from J, leaving 6 bases between. CDR3 amino acids: CASSLGEDQETQYF. The CDR3, as DNA: TGTGCCAGCAGCTTAGGAGAGGACCAAGAGACCCAGTACTTC. Based on the CDR3 plus reference TRBV7-9 and TRBJ2-5, the full variable domain is DTGVSQNPRHKITKRGQNVTFRCDPISEHNRLYWYRQTLGQGPEFLTYFQNEAQLEKSRLLSDRFSAERPKGSFSTLEIQRTEQGDSAMYLCASSLGEDQETQYFGPGTRLLVL.

This clonotype was counted between two and nine times. The genes are TRBV28 and TRBJ2-3, with D unclear. V was clipped by 5 bases and J by 1 base, with 13 bases between them. Germline V lookup: CDR1 MDHEN, CDR2 SYDVKM. The CDR3 totals 15 residues. CDR3 protein: CASSPSAVGTDTQYF. CDR3 in DNA: TGTGCCAGCAGTCCCAGCGCGGTGGGCACAGATACGCAGTATTTT.